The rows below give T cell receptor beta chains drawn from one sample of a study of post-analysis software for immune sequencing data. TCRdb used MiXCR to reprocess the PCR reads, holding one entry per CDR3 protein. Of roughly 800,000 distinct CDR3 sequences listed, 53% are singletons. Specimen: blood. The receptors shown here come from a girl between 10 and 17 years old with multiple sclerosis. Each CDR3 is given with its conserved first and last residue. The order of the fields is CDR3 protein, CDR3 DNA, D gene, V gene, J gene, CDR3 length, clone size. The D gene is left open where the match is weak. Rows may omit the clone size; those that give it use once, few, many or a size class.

CDR3aa: CASSQDAWGDRGVYEQFF
CDR3nt: TGTGCCAGCAGCCAAGATGCCTGGGGGGACCGGGGGGTTTATGAGCAGTTCTTC
d_gene: TRBD2
v_gene: TRBV4-2
j_gene: TRBJ2-1
len: 18
abundance: .

CDR3aa: CASSFGPQGAYGYTF
CDR3nt: TGCGCCAGCAGCTTCGGCCCACAGGGGGCCTATGGCTACACCTTC
d_gene: TRBD1
v_gene: TRBV5-1
j_gene: TRBJ1-2
len: 15
abundance: few

CDR3aa: CSVGTGVSSYEQYF
CDR3nt: TGCAGCGTTGGGACAGGGGTGTCCTCCTACGAGCAGTACTTC
d_gene: TRBD1
v_gene: TRBV29-1
j_gene: TRBJ2-7
len: 14
abundance: .

CDR3aa: CSVGGAVRGRLIEQFF
CDR3nt: TGCAGCGTTGGTGGGGCGGTTCGCGGGAGGTTAATTGAGCAGTTCTTC
d_gene: TRBD2
v_gene: TRBV29-1
j_gene: TRBJ2-1
len: 16
abundance: few

CDR3aa: CASSVGQVDGYTF
CDR3nt: TGTGCCAGCAGCGTAGGACAGGTAGATGGCTACACCTTC
d_gene: .
v_gene: TRBV9
j_gene: TRBJ1-2
len: 13
abundance: .

CDR3aa: CASSLVRSFGYEQYF
CDR3nt: TGTGCCAGCAGCTTAGTCAGGTCCTTTGGGTACGAGCAGTACTTC
d_gene: .
v_gene: TRBV7-2
j_gene: TRBJ2-7
len: 15
abundance: .

CDR3aa: CASSEAPGNSETQYF
CDR3nt: TGTGCCAGCAGTGAAGCCCCAGGGAATTCGGAGACCCAGTACTTC
d_gene: .
v_gene: TRBV2
j_gene: TRBJ2-5
len: 15
abundance: .

CDR3aa: CSANYLAGGEQYF
CDR3nt: TGCAGTGCCAATTACCTAGCGGGAGGCGAGCAGTACTTC
d_gene: TRBD2
v_gene: TRBV20-1
j_gene: TRBJ2-7
len: 13
abundance: .

CDR3aa: CSASMGHEQYF
CDR3nt: TGCAGTGCTAGCATGGGCCACGAGCAGTACTTC
d_gene: .
v_gene: TRBV20-1
j_gene: TRBJ2-7
len: 11
abundance: few

CDR3aa: CASSTKSGASYEQYF
CDR3nt: TGTGCCAGCAGCACAAAGTCCGGGGCTTCCTACGAGCAGTACTTC
d_gene: .
v_gene: TRBV7-9
j_gene: TRBJ2-7
len: 15
abundance: .

CDR3aa: CASTLAGGRGNEQFF
CDR3nt: TGTGCCAGCACTTTAGCAGGGGGAAGGGGCAATGAGCAGTTCTTC
d_gene: TRBD1
v_gene: TRBV27
j_gene: TRBJ2-1
len: 15
abundance: .

CDR3aa: CATSSLDRENEKLFF
CDR3nt: TGTGCCACCAGCAGTTTAGACAGGGAAAATGAAAAACTGTTTTTT
d_gene: TRBD1
v_gene: TRBV15
j_gene: TRBJ1-4
len: 15
abundance: .

CDR3aa: CASNNLAGTDSNQPQHF
CDR3nt: TGTGCTAGTAATAACCTCGCCGGGACAGATAGCAATCAGCCCCAGCATTTT
d_gene: TRBD1
v_gene: TRBV12-5
j_gene: TRBJ1-5
len: 17
abundance: .